This TCR beta chain was sequenced during a study of blood T cells in healthy people across ages. Study-wide results and caveats: A roughly linear age-dependent decrease characterized TCR beta diversity per million T cells. Greater diversity and more naive CD4+ cells were seen in long-lived donors than in aged donors.

The CDR3 is 12 amino acids. After removal of 6 bases from V and 10 bases from J, the junction contained 6 bases not matched to a gene. CDR1 is SNHLY and CDR2 is FYNNEI in the germline V gene. The use of a sample-barcoded 5' primer and a J-beta primer mix characterized a second PCR of roughly 7 to 11 cycles. Unique molecular identifiers of 12 random nucleotides labeled each cDNA. Every sample returned 2.5 million or more CDR3-containing paired-end reads. Each CDR3 protein gets one entry after TCRdb re-called the 5' RACE reads with MiXCR. The table records approximately 320,000 distinct CDR3 sequences, around 30% of them present only once. This clonotype has a handful of counts. What it binds is unknown.

Sequenced input: blood. The sequence was obtained from a woman between 70 and 85 years old in good health. This chain uses TRBV2 with TRBJ2-1, with TRBD1 identical over 7 bases. The CDR3 nucleotides read TGTGCCAGCAGCGTGACAGGGTACGAGCAGTTCTTC. Translated: CASSVTGYEQFF.